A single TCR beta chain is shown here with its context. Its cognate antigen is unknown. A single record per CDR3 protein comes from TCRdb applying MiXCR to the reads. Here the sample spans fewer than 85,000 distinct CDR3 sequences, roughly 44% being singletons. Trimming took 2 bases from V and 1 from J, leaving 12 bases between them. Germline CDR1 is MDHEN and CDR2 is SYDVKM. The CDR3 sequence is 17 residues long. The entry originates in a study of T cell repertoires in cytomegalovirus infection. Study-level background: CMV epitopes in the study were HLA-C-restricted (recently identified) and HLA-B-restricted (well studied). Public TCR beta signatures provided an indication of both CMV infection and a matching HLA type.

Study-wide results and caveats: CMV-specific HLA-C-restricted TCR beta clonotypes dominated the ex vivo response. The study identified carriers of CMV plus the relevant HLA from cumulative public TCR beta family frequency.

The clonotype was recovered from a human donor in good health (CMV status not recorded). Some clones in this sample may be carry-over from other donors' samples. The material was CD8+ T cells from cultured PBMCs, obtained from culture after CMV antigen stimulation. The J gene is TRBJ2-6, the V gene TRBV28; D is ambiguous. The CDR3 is CASSLPLKVSGANVLTF. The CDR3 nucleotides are TGTGCCAGCAGTTTACCCCTGAAAGTTTCTGGGGCCAACGTCCTGACTTTC.